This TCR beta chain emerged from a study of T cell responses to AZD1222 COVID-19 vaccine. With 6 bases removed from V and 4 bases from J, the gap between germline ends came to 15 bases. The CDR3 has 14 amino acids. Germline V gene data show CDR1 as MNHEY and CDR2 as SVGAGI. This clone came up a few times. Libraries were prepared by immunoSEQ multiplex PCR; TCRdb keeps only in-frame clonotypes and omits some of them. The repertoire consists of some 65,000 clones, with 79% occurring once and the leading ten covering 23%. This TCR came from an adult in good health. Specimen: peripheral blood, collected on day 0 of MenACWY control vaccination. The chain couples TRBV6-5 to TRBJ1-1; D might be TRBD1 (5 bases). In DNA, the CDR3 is TGTGCCAGCAGGTGGCAGGGATCGAGCACTGAAGCTTTCTTT. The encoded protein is CASRWQGSSTEAFF.